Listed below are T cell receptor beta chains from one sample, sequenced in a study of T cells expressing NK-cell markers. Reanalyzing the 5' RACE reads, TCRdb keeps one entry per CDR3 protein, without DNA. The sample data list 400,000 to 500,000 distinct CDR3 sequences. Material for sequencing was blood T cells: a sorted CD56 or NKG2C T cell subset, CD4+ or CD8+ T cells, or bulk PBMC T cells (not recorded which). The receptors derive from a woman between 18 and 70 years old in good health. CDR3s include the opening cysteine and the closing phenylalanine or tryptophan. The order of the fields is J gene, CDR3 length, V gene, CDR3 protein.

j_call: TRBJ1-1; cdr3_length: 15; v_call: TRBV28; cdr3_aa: CASSGRGEGSTEAFF
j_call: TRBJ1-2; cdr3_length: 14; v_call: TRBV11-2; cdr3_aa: CASSLVGLSMGYTF
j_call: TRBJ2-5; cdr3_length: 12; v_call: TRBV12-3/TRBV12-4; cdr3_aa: CASRRQGETQYF
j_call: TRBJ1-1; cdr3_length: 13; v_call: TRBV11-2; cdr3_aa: CASSIRENTEAFF
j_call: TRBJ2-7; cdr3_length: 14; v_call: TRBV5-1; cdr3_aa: CASTLAGGAYEQYF
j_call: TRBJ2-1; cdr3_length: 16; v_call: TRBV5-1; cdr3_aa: CASSLQGLAERGEQFF
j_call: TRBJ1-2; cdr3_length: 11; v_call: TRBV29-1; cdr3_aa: CSVDEDSGYTF
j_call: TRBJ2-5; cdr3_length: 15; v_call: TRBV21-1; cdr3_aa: CASSKELGRKETQYF
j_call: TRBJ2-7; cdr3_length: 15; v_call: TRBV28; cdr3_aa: CASTHRWIPSYEQYF
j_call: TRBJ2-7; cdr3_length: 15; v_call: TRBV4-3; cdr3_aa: CASSQEVANTYEQYF
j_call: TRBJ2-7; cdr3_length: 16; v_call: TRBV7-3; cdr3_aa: CASSLTGTSSSYEQYF
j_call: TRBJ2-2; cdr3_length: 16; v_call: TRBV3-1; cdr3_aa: CASSQGQGSNNGELFF
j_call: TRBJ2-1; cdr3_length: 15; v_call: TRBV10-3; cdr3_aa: CAISEGGSSYNEQFF
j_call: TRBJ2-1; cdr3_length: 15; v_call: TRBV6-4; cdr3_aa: CASSDPTSNGNEQFF
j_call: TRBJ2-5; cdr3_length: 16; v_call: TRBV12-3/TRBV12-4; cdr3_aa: CASSGRGARIEETQYF
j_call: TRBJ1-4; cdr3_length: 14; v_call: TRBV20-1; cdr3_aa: CSAPKSVTNEKLFF
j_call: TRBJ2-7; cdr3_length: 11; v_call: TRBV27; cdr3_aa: CASGGAYEQYF
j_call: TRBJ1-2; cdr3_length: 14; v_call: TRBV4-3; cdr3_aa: CASTWTVTNYGYTF
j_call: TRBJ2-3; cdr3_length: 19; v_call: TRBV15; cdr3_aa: CATSNDLAGGSSSTDTQYF
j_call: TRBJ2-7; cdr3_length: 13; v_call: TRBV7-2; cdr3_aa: CASSFERDHEQYF
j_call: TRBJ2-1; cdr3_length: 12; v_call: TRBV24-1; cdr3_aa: CATSDSYNEQFF
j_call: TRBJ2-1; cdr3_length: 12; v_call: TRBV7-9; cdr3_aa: CASTPAINEQFF
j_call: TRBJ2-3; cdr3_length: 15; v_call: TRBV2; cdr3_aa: CASSEAPLSTDTQYF
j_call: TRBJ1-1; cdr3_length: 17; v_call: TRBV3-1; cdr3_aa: CASSPIGTGRRYTEAFF
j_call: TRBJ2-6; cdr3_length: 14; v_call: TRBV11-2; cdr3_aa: CASSSRVGANVLTF
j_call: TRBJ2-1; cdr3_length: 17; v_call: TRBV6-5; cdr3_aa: CASSYSNAGTSYNEQFF
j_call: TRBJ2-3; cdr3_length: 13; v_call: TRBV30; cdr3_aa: CAWSLQGADTQYF
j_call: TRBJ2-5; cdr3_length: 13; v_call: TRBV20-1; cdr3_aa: CSVLAETVETQYF
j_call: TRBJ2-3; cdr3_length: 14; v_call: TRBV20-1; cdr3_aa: CSARVGPTADTQYF
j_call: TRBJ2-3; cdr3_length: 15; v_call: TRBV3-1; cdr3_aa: CASSQPGVRADTQYF
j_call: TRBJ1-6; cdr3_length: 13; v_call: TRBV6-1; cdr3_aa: CAGSDRINSPLHF
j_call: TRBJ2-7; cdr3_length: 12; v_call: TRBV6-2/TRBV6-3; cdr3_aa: CASSYSMYEQYF
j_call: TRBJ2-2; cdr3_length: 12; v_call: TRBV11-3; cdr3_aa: CASSEGAGELFF
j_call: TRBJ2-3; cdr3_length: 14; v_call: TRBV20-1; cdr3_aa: CSAERGDSTDTQYF
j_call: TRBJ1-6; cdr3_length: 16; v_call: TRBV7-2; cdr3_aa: CASSLTGTDANSPLHF
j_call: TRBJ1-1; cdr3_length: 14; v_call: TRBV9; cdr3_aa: CASSVYSGNTEAFF
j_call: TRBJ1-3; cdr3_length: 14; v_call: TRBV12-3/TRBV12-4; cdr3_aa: CASSLAGFGNTIYF
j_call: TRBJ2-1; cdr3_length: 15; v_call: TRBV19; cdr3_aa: CASSIIAGFDNEQFF
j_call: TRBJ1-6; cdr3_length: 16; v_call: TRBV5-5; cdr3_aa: CASSPDRNSYNSPLHF
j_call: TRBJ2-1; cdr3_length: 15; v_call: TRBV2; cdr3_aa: CASRSASGAYNEQFF
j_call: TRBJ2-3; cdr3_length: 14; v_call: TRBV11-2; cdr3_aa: CASSQGDSTDTQYF
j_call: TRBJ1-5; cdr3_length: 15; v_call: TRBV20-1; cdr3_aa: CSARAGRDSNQPQHF
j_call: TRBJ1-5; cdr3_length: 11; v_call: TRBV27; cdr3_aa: CAILVRQPQHF
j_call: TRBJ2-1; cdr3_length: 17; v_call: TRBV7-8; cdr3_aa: CASSLVRLAGGHNEQFF
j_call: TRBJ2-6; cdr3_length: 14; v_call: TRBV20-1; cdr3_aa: CSASRGSGANVLTF
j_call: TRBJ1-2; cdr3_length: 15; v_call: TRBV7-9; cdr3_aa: CASSSDLGGIYGYTF